This T cell receptor (beta chain) is drawn from a study of cytomegalovirus exposure and HLA in healthy donors. Background on the study: The use of the same platform for the approximately 130 validation repertoires and the approximately 690 first-cohort repertoires was reported by a later analysis.

Clones were read by immunoSEQ multiplex PCR, and TCRdb kept only the in-frame ones, dropping some. Of roughly 100,000 clones listed, about 94% are singletons. Findings and limits, study-wide: In vitro testing confirmed a few CMV-associated chains as specific for CMV antigens. Researchers catalogued over 150 TCR beta chains as cytomegalovirus-associated.

This clone was seen a single time. The antigen is undetermined. There are 11 residues in the CDR3. Germline V gives CDR1 SEHNR, CDR2 FQNEAQ (reference sequence). V was cut by 4 bases and J by 7 bases, with 6 bases left in between. The sequence derives from a woman between 18 and 29 years old in good health and CMV-seronegative. The chain has TRBV7-9 and TRBJ2-3; D is uncertain. The material sequenced was PBMCs. This CDR3 reads CASSSSYTQYF. The CDR3 DNA sequence: TGTGCCAGCAGCTCCTCTTATACGCAGTATTTT.